The entry below gives a single T cell receptor beta chain sequence along with its context. Libraries were prepared by immunoSEQ multiplex PCR; TCRdb keeps only in-frame clonotypes and omits some of them. The sample lists roughly 68,000 clones, around 84% occurring once. This entry comes from a study of OX40 agonist ivuxolimab in advanced cancers. The sequencing here drew on CD4+ or CD8+ T cells sorted from blood, taken in a trial of the OX40 agonist ivuxolimab. This TCR derives from an adult with an advanced solid tumor such as melanoma, head and neck, liver or kidney cancer.

The CDR3 loop reads CASSLEGADGEQYF. The CDR3 region has the DNA TGTGCCAGCTCACTCGAGGGAGCCGACGGGGAGCAGTACTTC. This chain joins TRBV18 and TRBJ2-7; D might be TRBD2 (5 bases). The CDR3 loop spans 14 amino acids. Trimming removed 4 bases at V and 7 bases at J, with 17 bases between. CDR1 and CDR2 (germline): KGHSH, LQKENI.